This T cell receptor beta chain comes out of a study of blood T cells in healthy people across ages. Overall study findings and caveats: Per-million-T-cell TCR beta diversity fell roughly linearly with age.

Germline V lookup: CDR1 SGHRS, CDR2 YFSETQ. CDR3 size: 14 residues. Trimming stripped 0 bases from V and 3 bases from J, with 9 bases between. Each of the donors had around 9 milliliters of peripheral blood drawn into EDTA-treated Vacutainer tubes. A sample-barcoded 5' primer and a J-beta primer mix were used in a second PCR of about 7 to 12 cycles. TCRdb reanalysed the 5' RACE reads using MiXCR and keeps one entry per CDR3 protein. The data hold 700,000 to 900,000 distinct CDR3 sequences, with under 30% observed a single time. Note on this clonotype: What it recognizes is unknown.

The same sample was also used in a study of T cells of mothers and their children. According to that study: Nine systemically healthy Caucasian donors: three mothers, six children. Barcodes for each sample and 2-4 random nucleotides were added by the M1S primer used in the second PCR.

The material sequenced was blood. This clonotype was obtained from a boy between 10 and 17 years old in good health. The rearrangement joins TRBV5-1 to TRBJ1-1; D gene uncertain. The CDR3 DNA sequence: TGCGCCAGCAGCTTGGAACAGACCTACACTGAAGCTTTCTTT. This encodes CASSLEQTYTEAFF.